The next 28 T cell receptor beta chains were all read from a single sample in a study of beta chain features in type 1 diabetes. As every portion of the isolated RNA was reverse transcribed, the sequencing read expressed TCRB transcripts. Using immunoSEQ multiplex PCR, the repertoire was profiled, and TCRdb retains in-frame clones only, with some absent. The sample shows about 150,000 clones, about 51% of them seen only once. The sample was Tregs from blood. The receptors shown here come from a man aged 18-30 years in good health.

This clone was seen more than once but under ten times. The CDR3 region has the DNA TGCAGCGTTTGGGACAACAGAAGGAACACTGAAGCTTTCTTT. This translates into CSVWDNRRNTEAFF. The rearrangement joins TRBV29-1 to TRBJ1-1; the D gene is possibly TRBD1 (6 bases). The CDR3 runs 14 residues. With 5 bases removed from V and 1 base from J, the gap between germline ends came to 14 bases. CDR1 SQVTM and CDR2 ANQGSEA come from the germline V gene.

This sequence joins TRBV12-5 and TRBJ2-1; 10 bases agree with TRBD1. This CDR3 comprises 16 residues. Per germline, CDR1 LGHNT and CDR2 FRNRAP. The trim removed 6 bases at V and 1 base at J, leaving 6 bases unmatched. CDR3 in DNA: TGTGCTAGTGGGGGACCGGGACAGGGGTCCTACAATGAGCAGTTCTTC. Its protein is CASGGPGQGSYNEQFF.

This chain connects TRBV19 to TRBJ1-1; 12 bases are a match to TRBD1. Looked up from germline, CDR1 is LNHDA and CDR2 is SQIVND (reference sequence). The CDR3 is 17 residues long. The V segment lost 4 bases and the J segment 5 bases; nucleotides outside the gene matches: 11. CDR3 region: CASSTPGTGGLRTEAFF. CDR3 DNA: TGTGCCAGTAGTACCCCCGGGACAGGGGGCCTTAGGACTGAAGCTTTCTTT. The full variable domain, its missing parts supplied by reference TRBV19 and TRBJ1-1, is DGGITQSPKYLFRKEGQNVTLSCEQNLNHDAMYWYRQDPGQGLRLIYYSQIVNDFQKGDIAEGYSVSREKKESFPLTVTSAQKNPTAFYLCASSTPGTGGLRTEAFFGQGTRLTVV.

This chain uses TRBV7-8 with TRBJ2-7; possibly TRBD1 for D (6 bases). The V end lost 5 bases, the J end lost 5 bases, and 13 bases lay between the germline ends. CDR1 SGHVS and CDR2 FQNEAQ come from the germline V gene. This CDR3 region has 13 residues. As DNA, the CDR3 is TGTGCCAGCAGCCGTGACAGGAACCACGAGCAGTACTTC. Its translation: CASSRDRNHEQYF. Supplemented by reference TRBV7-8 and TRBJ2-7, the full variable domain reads GAGVSQSPRYKVAKRGQDVALRCDPISGHVSLFWYQQALGQGPEFLTYFQNEAQLDKSGLPSDRFFAERPEGSVSTLKIQRTQQEDSAVYLCASSRDRNHEQYFGPGTRLTVT.

DNA for the CDR3: TGCGCCAGCAGCGCAATGGGACAGGGAGGGTATGGCTACACCTTC. Its translation is CASSAMGQGGYGYTF. V gene TRBV5-1 combines with J gene TRBJ1-2, with 9 nucleotides matching TRBD1. The CDR3 contains 15 residues. The V gene end was trimmed by 4 bases and the J gene end by 5 bases; junction bases not matched to a gene: 9. CDR1 SGHRS and CDR2 YFSETQ come from the germline V gene.

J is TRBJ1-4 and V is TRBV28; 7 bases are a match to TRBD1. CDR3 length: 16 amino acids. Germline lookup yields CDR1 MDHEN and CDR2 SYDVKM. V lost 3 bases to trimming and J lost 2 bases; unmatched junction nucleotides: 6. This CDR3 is CASSFFDRATNEKLFF. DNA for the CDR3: TGTGCCAGCAGTTTCTTCGACAGGGCGACTAATGAAAAACTGTTTTTT.

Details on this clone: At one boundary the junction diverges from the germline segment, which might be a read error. CDR3 DNA sequence: TGTGCCAGCAGGGACTCGGGACTACCTCCAATCTTC. Translated: CASRDSGLPPIF. This sequence joins TRBV28 and TRBJ2-7; 7 bases are shared with TRBD2. Germline V gives CDR1 MDHEN, CDR2 SYDVKM. This CDR3 comprises 12 residues.

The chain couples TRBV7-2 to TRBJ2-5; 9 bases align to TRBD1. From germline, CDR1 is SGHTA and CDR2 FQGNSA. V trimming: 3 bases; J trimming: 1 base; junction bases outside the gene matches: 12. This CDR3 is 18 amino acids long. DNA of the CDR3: TGTGCCAGCAGCTTCGTGGGGGGACAGGGCTTGGGCCAAGAGACCCAGTACTTC. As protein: CASSFVGGQGLGQETQYF.

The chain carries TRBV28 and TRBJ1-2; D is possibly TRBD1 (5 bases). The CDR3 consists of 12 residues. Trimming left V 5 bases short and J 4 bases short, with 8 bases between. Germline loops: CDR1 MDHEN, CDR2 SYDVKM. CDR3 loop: CASSKGIYGYTF. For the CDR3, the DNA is TGTGCCAGCAGTAAGGGGATCTATGGCTACACCTTC.

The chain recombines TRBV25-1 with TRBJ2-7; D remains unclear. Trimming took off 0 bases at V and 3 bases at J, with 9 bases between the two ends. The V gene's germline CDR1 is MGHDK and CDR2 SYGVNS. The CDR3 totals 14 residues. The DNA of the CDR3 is TGTGCCAGCAGTGAATATAGAGACAACTACGAGCAGTACTTC. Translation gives CASSEYRDNYEQYF.

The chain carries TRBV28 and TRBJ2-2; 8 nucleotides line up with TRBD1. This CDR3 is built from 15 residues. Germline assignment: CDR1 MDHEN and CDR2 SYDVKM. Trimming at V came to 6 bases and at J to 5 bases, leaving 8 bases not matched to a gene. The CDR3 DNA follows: TGTGCCAGCAGCACGCGACAGGGGTGGACCGGGGAGCTGTTTTTT. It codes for CASSTRQGWTGELFF.

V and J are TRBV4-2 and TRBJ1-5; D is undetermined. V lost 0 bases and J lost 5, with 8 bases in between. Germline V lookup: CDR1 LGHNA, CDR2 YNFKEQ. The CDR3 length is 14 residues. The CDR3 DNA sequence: TGTGCCAGCAGCCAAGACAGACTGGATCAGCCCCAGCATTTT. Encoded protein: CASSQDRLDQPQHF.

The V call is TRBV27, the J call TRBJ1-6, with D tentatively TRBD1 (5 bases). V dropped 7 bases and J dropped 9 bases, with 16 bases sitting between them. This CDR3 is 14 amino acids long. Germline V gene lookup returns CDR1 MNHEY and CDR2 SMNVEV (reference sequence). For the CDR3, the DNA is TGTGCCAGCACCAGGGTGGGGTCAACTTCACCCCTCCACTTT. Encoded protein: CASTRVGSTSPLHF.

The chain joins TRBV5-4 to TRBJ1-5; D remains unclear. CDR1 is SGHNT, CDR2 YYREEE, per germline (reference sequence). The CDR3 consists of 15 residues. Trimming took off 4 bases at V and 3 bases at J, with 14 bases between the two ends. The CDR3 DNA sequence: TGTGCCAGCAGCCAGAATCCGGGTCACAATCAGCCCCAGCATTTT. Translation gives CASSQNPGHNQPQHF.

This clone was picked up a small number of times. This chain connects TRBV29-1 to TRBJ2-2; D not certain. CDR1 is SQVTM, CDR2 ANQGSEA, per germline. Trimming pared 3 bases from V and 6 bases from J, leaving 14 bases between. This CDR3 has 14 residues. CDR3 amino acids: CSVDTSRGSGELFF. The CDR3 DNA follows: TGCAGCGTTGACACCTCCAGAGGTTCCGGGGAGCTGTTTTTT.

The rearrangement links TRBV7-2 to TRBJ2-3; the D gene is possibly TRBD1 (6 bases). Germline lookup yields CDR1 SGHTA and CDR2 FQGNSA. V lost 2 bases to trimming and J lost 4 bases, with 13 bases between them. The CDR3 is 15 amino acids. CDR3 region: CASSLYATGPDTQYF. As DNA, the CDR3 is TGTGCCAGCAGCTTATATGCAACAGGGCCAGATACGCAGTATTTT.

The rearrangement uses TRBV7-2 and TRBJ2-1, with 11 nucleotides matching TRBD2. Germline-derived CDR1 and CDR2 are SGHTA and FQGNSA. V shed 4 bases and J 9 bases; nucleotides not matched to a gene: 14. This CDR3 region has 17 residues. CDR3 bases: TGTGCCAGCAGCTCCCCGATTTATAGCGGGGGGGCGAGTGAGCAGTTCTTC. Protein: CASSSPIYSGGASEQFF.

For the CDR3, the DNA is TGCGCCAGCAGCTTGGCCGTTGCAGGGTTAGTAGGAGATACGCAGTATTTT. Residues: CASSLAVAGLVGDTQYF. The V and J genes are TRBV5-1 and TRBJ2-3; possible D gene TRBD1, 5 bases. Germline V gives CDR1 SGHRS, CDR2 YFSETQ. With 0 bases removed from V and 5 bases from J, the gap between germline ends came to 19 bases. This CDR3 is 17 amino acids long.

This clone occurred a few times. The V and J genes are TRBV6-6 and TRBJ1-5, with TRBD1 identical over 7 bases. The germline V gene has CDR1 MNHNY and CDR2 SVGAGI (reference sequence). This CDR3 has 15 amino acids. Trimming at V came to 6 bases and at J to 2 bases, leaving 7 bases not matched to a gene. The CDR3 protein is CASSPYRGGNQPQHF. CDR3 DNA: TGTGCCAGCAGCCCTTACAGGGGAGGCAATCAGCCCCAGCATTTT.

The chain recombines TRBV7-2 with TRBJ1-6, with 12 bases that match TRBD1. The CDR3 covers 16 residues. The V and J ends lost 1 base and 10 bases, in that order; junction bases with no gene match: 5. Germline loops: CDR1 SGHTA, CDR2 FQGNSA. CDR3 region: CASSLVYGTGGSPLHF. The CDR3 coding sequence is TGTGCCAGCAGCTTAGTTTACGGGACAGGGGGCTCACCCCTCCACTTT.

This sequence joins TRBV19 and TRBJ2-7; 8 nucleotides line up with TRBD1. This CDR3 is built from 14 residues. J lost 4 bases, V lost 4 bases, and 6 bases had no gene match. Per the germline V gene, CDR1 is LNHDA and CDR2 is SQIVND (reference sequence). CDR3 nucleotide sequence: TGTGCCAGTAGTACTTCGACAGGGGATTACGAGCAGTACTTC. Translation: CASSTSTGDYEQYF.

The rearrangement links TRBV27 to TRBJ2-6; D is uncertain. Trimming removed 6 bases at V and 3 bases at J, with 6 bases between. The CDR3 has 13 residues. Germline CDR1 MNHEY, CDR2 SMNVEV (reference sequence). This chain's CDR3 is CASSPLGANVLTF. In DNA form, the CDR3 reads TGTGCCAGCAGCCCACTTGGGGCCAACGTCCTGACTTTC.

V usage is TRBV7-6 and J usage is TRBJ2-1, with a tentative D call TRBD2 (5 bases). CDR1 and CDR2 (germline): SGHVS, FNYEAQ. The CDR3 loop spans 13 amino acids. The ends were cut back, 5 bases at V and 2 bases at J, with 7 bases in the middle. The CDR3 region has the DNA TGTGCCAGCAGCACGACTACCTACAATGAGCAGTTCTTC. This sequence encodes CASSTTTYNEQFF.

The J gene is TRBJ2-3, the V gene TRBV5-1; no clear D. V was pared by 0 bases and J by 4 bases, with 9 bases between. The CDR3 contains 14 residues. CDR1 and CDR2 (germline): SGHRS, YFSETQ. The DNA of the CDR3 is TGCGCCAGCAGCTTGGCGCTCCGCGCAGATACGCAGTATTTT. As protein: CASSLALRADTQYF.

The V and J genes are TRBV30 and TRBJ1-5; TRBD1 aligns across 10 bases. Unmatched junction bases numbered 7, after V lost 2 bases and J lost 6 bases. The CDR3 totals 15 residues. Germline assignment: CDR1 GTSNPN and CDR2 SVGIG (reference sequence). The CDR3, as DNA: TGTGCCTGGAGTCGACGGACAGGGGGTTCTCAGCCCCAGCATTTT. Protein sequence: CAWSRRTGGSQPQHF.

The DNA for the CDR3 is TGTGCCAGTAGTTTCCGGACAGCTTTCTATGGCTACACCTTC. It translates to CASSFRTAFYGYTF. The gene calls are TRBV19 and TRBJ1-2; perhaps TRBD1 as D (6 bases). The CDR3 covers 14 residues. Germline assignment: CDR1 LNHDA and CDR2 SQIVND (reference sequence). Trimming shortened V by 5 bases and J by 4 bases, and 14 bases separated the two germline ends.

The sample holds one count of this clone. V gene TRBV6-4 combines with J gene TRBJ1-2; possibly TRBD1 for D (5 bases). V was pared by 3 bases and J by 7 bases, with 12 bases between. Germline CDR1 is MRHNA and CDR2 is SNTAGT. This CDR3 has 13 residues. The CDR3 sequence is CASSEGQGSGYTF. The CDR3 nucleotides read TGTGCCAGCAGTGAAGGGCAGGGAAGTGGCTACACCTTC.

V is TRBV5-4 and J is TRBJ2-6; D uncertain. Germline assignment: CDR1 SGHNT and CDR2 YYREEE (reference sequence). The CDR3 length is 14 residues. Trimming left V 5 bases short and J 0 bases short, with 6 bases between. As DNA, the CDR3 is TGTGCCAGCAGGTTTCTCTCTGGGGCCAACGTCCTGACTTTC. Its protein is CASRFLSGANVLTF.